The present entry profiles one T cell receptor (beta chain) with its context. Its antigen is unknown. No quality values exist for individual bases; no much larger clone is one base distant. TCRbeta CDR3 regions were amplified from genomic DNA by means of the immunoSEQ Assay, a bias-controlled multiplex PCR. The authors' analysis ran thus. Nucleated cell counts per sample were estimated from amplification of reference gene primers within the assay. To quantify the absolute abundance of each unique TCRbeta CDR3 rearrangement, sequence reads were collapsed and filtered. For each sample, productive Simpson clonality was calculated as the square root of Simpson's diversity index across productive rearrangements. Here the immuneACCESS table is served through TCRdb, limited to in-frame sequences with V and J called. Missing clones are a known gap in these copies; in checked studies unresolved V genes cover under half, and the rest lacks a known reason. From that table come the V and J calls and clone size; the DNA was used to work out D and trimming. The sample table records about 180,000 clones; less than 85% of these occur just once. In total, the top ten clones hold approximately 7.1% of the sample.

Whole blood was collected in K2EDTA tubes by collaborating institutions according to the institutions' own protocols. Collaborator samples were shipped for TCRbeta analysis as frozen whole blood, isolated PBMCs, or DNA extracted from either sample type. This sample was included in a study of blood T cell repertoires in COVID-19 (dated by TCRdb to about 2020). Some background on the complete study: The collaborator samples originated in the United States, Italy and Spain and spanned the acute and convalescent phases of COVID-19. The material from the prospective study consisted of cDNA or gDNA derived from T cells, B-cell-depleted T cells, or PBMCs. Subjects who had been exposed to COVID-19, were actively infected with it, or had recovered from it provided the deeply sampled blood TCRbeta repertoires that made up the dataset. The repertoires were released in a freely available public database intended as a resource for research on the immune response to SARS-CoV-2. The samples were drawn from two sources: the first 160 participants of the ongoing ImmuneRACE study, and 1,200 or so subjects contributed by 6 global collaborators. Nearly every sample came with metadata listing a de-identified subject ID, COVID-19 status, age in years and sex. Where HLA class I and class II types were available, the types were taken from metadata supplied by the sample provider, not from assay-based typing.

Study-level results and caveats: The amount of clinical and demographic metadata varied by source and participant and was provided uncurated.

The CDR3 spans 14 residues, from the cysteine through the phenylalanine. The only DNA kept is the CDR3, 42 bases in frame from the first base. The sample comprised peripheral blood. The receptor chain draws on TRBV7-5 and TRBJ2-7; the D call TRBD1 from the table was never checked on the DNA. TRBV7-5 is recorded as a pseudogene. The clonotype comes from a human donor in a cohort sampled during active COVID-19. CDR3 protein: CVRSLTPDSYEQYF. The DNA reads TGTGTCAGAAGCCTTACCCCGGACAGCTACGAGCAGTACTTC.